The 25 T cell receptor beta chains below come from one sample, sequenced in a study of cytomegalovirus exposure and HLA in healthy donors. PCR amplification relied on 60 Vbeta primers (plus 13 Jbeta primers). Assay used: immunoSEQ multiplex PCR; TCRdb lists only in-frame clones, some missing. The sample yields around 110,000 clones, roughly 80% seen once. The sequenced sample consisted of PBMCs. The receptors stem from a man aged 30-40 years in good health and CMV-seronegative.

This clone was seen a single time. The chain is built from TRBV4-1 and TRBJ2-5, with TRBD2 identical over 14 bases. Trimming at V came to 3 bases and at J to 0 bases, leaving 3 bases not matched to a gene. Germline V gene sequence: CDR1 MGHRA, CDR2 YSYEKL. This CDR3 has 17 amino acids. This CDR3 is CASSQGLAGEYQETQYF. The DNA for the CDR3 is TGCGCCAGCAGCCAGGGACTAGCGGGAGAGTACCAAGAGACCCAGTACTTC.

This chain joins TRBV9 and TRBJ2-2, with D hard to call. Looked up from germline, CDR1 is SGDLS and CDR2 is YYNGEE. The CDR3 totals 12 residues. V lost 4 bases, J lost 5 bases, and 6 bases lay in between. The CDR3 nucleotides read TGTGCCAGCAGCTCGGGTACCGGGGAGCTGTTTTTT. Translating it yields CASSSGTGELFF.

J is TRBJ2-5 and V is TRBV18; 11 positions agree with TRBD1. The CDR3 has 15 amino acids. After removal of 4 bases from V and 5 bases from J, the junction contained 6 bases not matched to a gene. Per germline, CDR1 KGHSH and CDR2 LQKENI. The CDR3: CASSLGTGGSETQYF. DNA for the CDR3: TGTGCCAGCTCACTGGGGACAGGGGGAAGCGAGACCCAGTACTTC.

The chain couples TRBV29-1 to TRBJ2-7, with 7 bases aligning to TRBD1. The CDR3 spans 13 residues. V shed 4 bases, J shed 6 bases, and the junction held 9 bases outside the gene matches. The germline V gene encodes CDR1 SQVTM and CDR2 ANQGSEA. The CDR3 loop reads CSVADRALSEQYF. In DNA, the CDR3 is TGCAGCGTTGCCGACAGGGCCCTCTCCGAGCAGTACTTC.

The chain employs TRBV30 and TRBJ2-7, with D unclear. Trimming cost V 0 bases and J 4 bases, with 16 bases left between them. The CDR3 consists of 15 residues. Germline V gene sequence: CDR1 GTSNPN, CDR2 SVGIG (reference sequence). The CDR3 protein is CAWSVVGLPWYEQYF. The CDR3 DNA reads TGTGCCTGGAGTGTAGTGGGCCTCCCTTGGTACGAGCAGTACTTC.

Regarding this clone: Other DNA sequences of this sample code for an identical CDR3. The gene calls are TRBV29-1 and TRBJ2-7; 8 nucleotides match TRBD2. The CDR3 is 13 amino acids. Trimming removed 7 bases from V and 2 bases from J; junction bases left unmatched: 7. In germline, CDR1 is SQVTM, CDR2 ANQGSEA. DNA of the CDR3: TGCAGCGCGGCGGGGGGACTCACCTACGAGCAGTACTTC. Encoded protein: CSAAGGLTYEQYF.

V gene TRBV28 combines with J gene TRBJ2-7; possibly TRBD2 for D (6 bases). V was trimmed by 7 bases and J by 3 bases, leaving 13 bases between them. Germline lookup yields CDR1 MDHEN and CDR2 SYDVKM. The CDR3 is 13 amino acids. The CDR3, as DNA: TGTGCCAGCACTCCCGGGAGAATCTACGAGCAGTACTTC. Translation gives CASTPGRIYEQYF. Full variable domain (outside the CDR3, taken from reference TRBV28 and TRBJ2-7): DVKVTQSSRYLVKRTGEKVFLECVQDMDHENMFWYRQDPGLGLRLIYFSYDVKMKEKGDIPEGYSVSREKKERFSLILESASTNQTSMYLCASTPGRIYEQYFGPGTRLTVT.

The rearrangement links TRBV6-5 to TRBJ2-3; 8 bases match TRBD1. The germline CDR1 and CDR2 sequences are MNHEY and SVGAGI. This CDR3 contains 15 residues. With 6 bases clipped from V and 3 bases from J, the junction kept 8 bases outside the gene matches. This chain's CDR3 is CASSTDRGGTDTQYF. In DNA form, the CDR3 reads TGTGCCAGCAGCACAGACAGGGGCGGGACAGATACGCAGTATTTT.

The V and J genes are TRBV7-2 and TRBJ2-1, with a tentative D call TRBD2 (7 bases). Germline V gives CDR1 SGHTA, CDR2 FQGNSA. The CDR3 extends over 14 amino acids. The V and J ends lost 3 bases and 7 bases respectively, with 13 bases between them. Here the CDR3 DNA reads TGTGCCAGCAGCTTTGGCGGGGGCGGGAATGAGCAGTTCTTC. It translates to CASSFGGGGNEQFF. Based on the CDR3 plus reference TRBV7-2 and TRBJ2-1, the full variable domain is GAGVSQSPSNKVTEKGKDVELRCDPISGHTALYWYRQSLGQGLEFLIYFQGNSAPDKSGLPSDRFSAERTGGSVSTLTIQRTQQEDSAVYLCASSFGGGGNEQFFGPGTRLTVL.

This rearrangement joins TRBV6-5 to TRBJ2-5; 9 bases align to TRBD2. The CDR3 spans 15 residues. J was trimmed by 9 bases and V by 5 bases; bases with no gene match: 13. Germline values: CDR1 MNHEY, CDR2 SVGAGI. The CDR3 is CASSPRPGGGAPQYF. The CDR3 nucleotides read TGTGCCAGCAGTCCCCGACCCGGCGGGGGGGCGCCCCAGTACTTC.

This clone has only a few counts. This chain connects TRBV11-2 to TRBJ2-7; 7 bases are shared with TRBD1. Germline CDR1 and CDR2: SGHAT and FQNNGV. The CDR3 has 18 residues. J lost 3 bases, V lost 4 bases, and 18 bases had no gene match. DNA of the CDR3: TGTGCCAGCAGCTCCGGAACTTGGGACAGCGAAAACCTCTACGAGCAGTACTTC. Its protein is CASSSGTWDSENLYEQYF.

The V gene is TRBV11-2, the J gene TRBJ1-1; the match to TRBD1 covers 7 bases. Losses at the gene ends were 3 bases for V and 0 bases for J; bases not matched to a gene: 1. The CDR3 has 14 residues. Germline V gives CDR1 SGHAT, CDR2 FQNNGV. CDR3: CASSLGQMNTEAFF. The CDR3 region has the DNA TGTGCCAGCAGCTTGGGACAGATGAACACTGAAGCTTTCTTT.

The J gene is TRBJ2-1, the V gene TRBV6-5, with D possibly matching TRBD2 (5 bases). V was trimmed by 2 bases and J by 10 bases, leaving 12 bases between them. The CDR3 spans 13 residues. Germline V gives CDR1 MNHEY, CDR2 SVGAGI. This CDR3 reads CASSYHDRGEQFF. Written as DNA, the CDR3 is TGTGCCAGCAGTTACCATGACCGGGGAGAGCAGTTCTTC.

This clone was picked up one time. V usage is TRBV11-2 and J usage is TRBJ1-6; 7 nucleotides line up with TRBD1. The length of the CDR3 is 15 residues. V dropped 5 bases and J dropped 3; count of bases not matched to a gene: 4. The germline CDR1 and CDR2 sequences are SGHAT and FQNNGV. The CDR3, as DNA: TGTGCCAGCAGCGCCCGGACAGGCTATAATTCACCCCTCCACTTT. Its translation: CASSARTGYNSPLHF. Looking up the rest from reference TRBV11-2 and TRBJ1-6 gives the full variable domain: EAGVAQSPRYKIIEKRQSVAFWCNPISGHATLYWYQQILGQGPKLLIQFQNNGVVDDSQLPKDRFSAERLKGVDSTLKIQPAKLEDSAVYLCASSARTGYNSPLHFGNGTRLTVT.

The chain recombines TRBV27 with TRBJ1-2, with 10 bases lining up with TRBD1. CDR3 length equals 13 residues. CDR1 and CDR2 from the germline V gene are MNHEY and SMNVEV (reference sequence). The V gene end was trimmed by 6 bases and the J gene end by 6 bases; junction bases not matched to a gene: 4. The CDR3 coding sequence is TGTGCCAGCAGCAGACAGGGGGCTAATGGCTACACCTTC. This codes for CASSRQGANGYTF.

V gene TRBV29-1 combines with J gene TRBJ2-1; TRBD2 matches at 13 bases. Trimming took 1 base from V and 4 from J; bases not matched to a gene: 7. Germline V gene lookup returns CDR1 SQVTM and CDR2 ANQGSEA. This CDR3 is built from 17 residues. This CDR3 reads CSVEGGTSGDLYNEQFF. The CDR3 region has the DNA TGCAGCGTTGAAGGTGGGACTAGCGGGGACCTGTACAATGAGCAGTTCTTC.

The chain carries TRBV27 and TRBJ2-7, with 9 bases aligning to TRBD1. V trimming: 4 bases; J trimming: 2 bases; junction bases outside the gene matches: 0. The V gene's germline CDR1 is MNHEY and CDR2 SMNVEV (reference sequence). The CDR3 spans 13 residues. The CDR3 reads CASSWTGAYEQYF. For the CDR3, the DNA is TGTGCCAGCAGTTGGACAGGGGCCTACGAGCAGTACTTC.

The J gene is TRBJ2-7, the V gene TRBV29-1, with 7 bases that match TRBD1. Germline lookup yields CDR1 SQVTM and CDR2 ANQGSEA. CDR3 length equals 10 residues. V trimming: 6 bases; J trimming: 6 bases; junction bases outside the gene matches: 2. The CDR3 sequence: CSVTGAEQYF. As DNA, the CDR3 is TGCAGCGTAACAGGGGCCGAGCAGTACTTC.

The chain is built from TRBV27 and TRBJ2-5; tentatively, D is TRBD1 (6 bases). With 4 bases removed from V and 5 bases from J, the gap between germline ends came to 14 bases. This CDR3 has 14 residues. Germline values: CDR1 MNHEY, CDR2 SMNVEV (reference sequence). CDR3 residues: CASSWQGSRETQYF. DNA of the CDR3: TGTGCCAGCAGTTGGCAGGGGAGCAGGGAGACCCAGTACTTC.

This chain joins TRBV9 and TRBJ1-2; 9 positions match TRBD1. CDR3 size: 14 residues. The V segment lost 3 bases and the J segment 2 bases; nucleotides outside the gene matches: 2. Germline CDR1 is SGDLS and CDR2 is YYNGEE. The DNA for the CDR3 is TGTGCCAGCAGCGACACAGGGGGCAACTATGGCTACACCTTC. This translates into CASSDTGGNYGYTF. Variable domain in full (rest from reference TRBV9 and TRBJ1-2): DSGVTQTPKHLITATGQRVTLRCSPRSGDLSVYWYQQSLDQGLQFLIQYYNGEERAKGNILERFSAQQFPDLHSELNLSSLELGDSALYFCASSDTGGNYGYTFGSGTRLTVV.

This clone occurred a few times. The chain joins TRBV9 to TRBJ1-4; 8 bases map to TRBD1. Germline trimming cut 4 bases from V and 3 bases from J; bases unmatched to any gene: 5. This CDR3 has 15 residues. The germline CDR1 and CDR2 sequences are SGDLS and YYNGEE. CDR3 sequence reads: CASSRHRGSNEKLFF. The CDR3 DNA is TGTGCCAGCAGCAGACACAGGGGGTCTAATGAAAAACTGTTTTTT. Using reference TRBV9 and TRBJ1-4 for the parts outside the CDR3, the full variable domain is DSGVTQTPKHLITATGQRVTLRCSPRSGDLSVYWYQQSLDQGLQFLIQYYNGEERAKGNILERFSAQQFPDLHSELNLSSLELGDSALYFCASSRHRGSNEKLFFGSGTQLSVL.

In its sample, this clone was seen many times. Other DNA sequences in this specimen translate into the identical CDR3. The chain employs TRBV5-1 and TRBJ1-1, with a possible D match to TRBD1 (5 bases). V was trimmed by 1 base and J by 2 bases, leaving 6 bases between them. Germline lookup yields CDR1 SGHRS and CDR2 YFSETQ. The length of the CDR3 is 13 residues. CDR3 sequence: CASSLQGNTEAFF. The CDR3 nucleotides are TGCGCCAGCAGCTTGCAGGGAAACACTGAAGCTTTCTTT. The variable domain in full, completed from reference TRBV5-1 and TRBJ1-1, reads KAGVTQTPRYLIKTRGQQVTLSCSPISGHRSVSWYQQTPGQGLQFLFEYFSETQRNKGNFPGRFSGRQFSNSRSEMNVSTLELGDSALYLCASSLQGNTEAFFGQGTRLTVV.

This clone was found once. This sequence joins TRBV6-5 and TRBJ2-1, with a tentative D call TRBD1 (6 bases). This CDR3 comprises 15 residues. Between the trimmed V and J ends, which lost 0 bases and 9 bases, there was a span of 15 bases. Germline CDR1 MNHEY, CDR2 SVGAGI. CDR3 nucleotides: TGTGCCAGCAGTTACTCGAACAGGGCCCAGGGTGAGCAGTTCTTC. Protein: CASSYSNRAQGEQFF.

The count of this clone is one. The chain uses TRBV19 and TRBJ2-5, with 15 bases matching TRBD2. CDR1 LNHDA and CDR2 SQIVND come from the germline V gene (reference sequence). V lost 4 bases, J lost 4 bases, and 4 bases stayed unmatched. The CDR3 totals 16 residues. The CDR3 DNA is TGTGCCAGTAGTAGGGGACTAGCGGGAGGAGGAGAGACCCAGTACTTC. It codes for CASSRGLAGGGETQYF.

With respect to this clone: Other nucleotide sequences in the sample specify the same CDR3. The rearrangement links TRBV5-1 to TRBJ2-7; 8 bases align to TRBD1. CDR1 is SGHRS and CDR2 is YFSETQ in the germline V gene. With V trimmed by 4 bases and J by 2 bases, 5 bases remained unmatched. The CDR3 length is 14 residues. The CDR3, as DNA: TGCGCCAGCAGCCTCGGACAGGGAGCCTACGAGCAGTACTTC. Amino acid sequence: CASSLGQGAYEQYF.